In this sample, the clone carrying this T cell receptor (beta chain) turned up a few times. Its matching antigen is unknown. The germline V gene encodes CDR1 MDHEN and CDR2 SYDVKM. Deletions cut 7 bases from V and 2 bases from J, with 12 bases between. The length of the CDR3 is 14 residues. The entry originates in a study of shared clonotypes between healthy human individuals. Investigators divided CD4+ cells into CD45RA+ naive and CD45RA-negative memory subsets. The table came from immunoSEQ multiplex PCR; TCRdb's copy has only in-frame clones and leaves some out. The sample has approximately 2,000,000 clones; 80% to 95% are singletons. Broader study findings: Memory subsets generally showed lower estimated richness than naive subsets. The sole specimen, blood, was sampled, and tissue repertoires likely differ.

Specimen: naive CD4+ T cells from PBMCs. The subset here: CD45RA+ positively selected. The receptor was derived from a man younger than 30 in good health. Some clones in this sample may be carry-over from other donors' samples. The chain joins TRBV28 to TRBJ2-1, with D unclear. The CDR3 DNA reads as TGTGCCAGCAAGTTCAGTGGAACCTACAATGAGCAGTTCTTC. Translation: CASKFSGTYNEQFF.